The 16 T cell receptor beta chains in this list originate from one sample, sequenced in a study of shared clonotypes between healthy human individuals. Clones were sequenced by immunoSEQ multiplex PCR, and TCRdb holds only the in-frame ones, with some missing. The sample has some 980,000 clones, over 60% seen once; the top ten hold approximately 1.5%. The sample comprised memory CD4+ T cells sorted from blood. Subset in this sample: CD45RA-negative fraction. Receptor source: a man younger than 35 in good health.

The genes are TRBV9 and TRBJ2-5; 11 bases fit TRBD2. Germline CDR1 SGDLS, CDR2 YYNGEE. J lost 3 bases, V lost 4 bases, and 8 bases had no gene match. This CDR3 has 16 amino acids. CDR3 coding DNA: TGTGCCAGCAGCTCCAATAGCGGGGGGGCCAAAGAGACCCAGTACTTC. Its translation is CASSSNSGGAKETQYF.

This clone was seen many times. The V and J genes are TRBV28 and TRBJ1-2, with D hard to call. V was clipped by 3 bases and J by 0 bases, with 2 bases between them. Germline CDR1 is MDHEN and CDR2 is SYDVKM. The CDR3 covers 12 residues. The CDR3 reads CASSFPNYGYTF. The DNA of the CDR3 is TGTGCCAGCAGTTTCCCTAACTATGGCTACACCTTC.

This chain uses TRBV11-1 with TRBJ2-7, with D tentatively TRBD1 (6 bases). Germline assignment: CDR1 SGHAT and CDR2 FQDESV (reference sequence). The CDR3 has 13 residues. V was clipped by 3 bases and J by 6 bases, with 12 bases between them. CDR3 loop: CASSFDRTGEQYF. The CDR3 DNA reads as TGTGCCAGCAGCTTCGACAGGACCGGCGAGCAGTACTTC.

This clone was picked up one time. The chain uses TRBV7-2 and TRBJ2-1, with TRBD2 identical over 14 bases. The CDR3 consists of 16 residues. V dropped 4 bases and J dropped 6; count of bases not matched to a gene: 5. Germline V gene data show CDR1 as SGHTA and CDR2 as FQGNSA. The CDR3 DNA reads TGTGCCAGCAGCTCGGGACTAGCGGGAGTACGCAATGAGCAGTTCTTC. Translating gives CASSSGLAGVRNEQFF. The full variable domain, in which reference TRBV7-2 and TRBJ2-1 provide the parts outside the CDR3, is GAGVSQSPSNKVTEKGKDVELRCDPISGHTALYWYRQSLGQGLEFLIYFQGNSAPDKSGLPSDRFSAERTGGSVSTLTIQRTQQEDSAVYLCASSSGLAGVRNEQFFGPGTRLTVL.

V usage is TRBV2 and J usage is TRBJ2-5; unclear D gene. V gave up 2 bases and J gave up 9 bases, with 7 bases separating them. The CDR3 contains 11 residues. Germline-derived CDR1 and CDR2 are SNHLY and FYNNEI. The CDR3 DNA reads as TGTGCCAGCAGTGAAAAGGCCTCCCAGTACTTC. Translation gives CASSEKASQYF.

The chain is built from TRBV28 and TRBJ1-2; 8 bases line up with TRBD1. The CDR3 runs to 15 residues. The J segment lost 0 bases and the V segment lost 6 bases, leaving 6 bases of the junction unmatched. The germline V gene has CDR1 MDHEN and CDR2 SYDVKM. CDR3 sequence reads: CASSADRGANYGYTF. The CDR3 bases are TGTGCCAGCAGCGCTGACAGGGGAGCTAACTATGGCTACACCTTC.

This clone was counted a single time. This chain joins TRBV2 and TRBJ1-4; possible D gene TRBD1, 5 bases. The CDR3 has 17 residues. In germline, CDR1 is SNHLY, CDR2 FYNNEI. V was trimmed by 6 bases and J by 3 bases, leaving 20 bases between them. CDR3 nucleotides: TGTGCCAGCAGGGGTCGGCAGGGAAAAATGGCTAATGAAAAACTGTTTTTT. Encoded protein: CASRGRQGKMANEKLFF.

The chain uses TRBV27 and TRBJ1-1; the D gene is possibly TRBD1 (5 bases). The germline V and J ends were trimmed by 1 base and 1 base, with 10 bases remaining between them. This CDR3 spans 15 amino acids. Germline CDR1 is MNHEY and CDR2 is SMNVEV (reference sequence). CDR3 region: CASSLWTSENTEAFF. The DNA of the CDR3 is TGTGCCAGCAGTTTATGGACATCCGAGAACACTGAAGCTTTCTTT.

This clone was counted at least ten times. This chain links TRBV11-2 with TRBJ2-5; the D call may be TRBD1 or TRBD2 (5 bases each). The V gene lost 5 bases and the J gene lost 5 bases, with 18 bases spanning the gap. Germline V gives CDR1 SGHAT, CDR2 FQNNGV. There are 15 residues in the CDR3. Written as DNA, the CDR3 is TGTGCCAGCAGCCCGGGGCAGGATTCGTACGAGACCCAGTACTTC. Amino acid sequence: CASSPGQDSYETQYF.

The V and J genes are TRBV9 and TRBJ1-4; possibly TRBD1 for D (5 bases). The CDR3 length is 14 residues. Trimming stripped 2 bases from V and 8 bases from J, with 13 bases between. Germline V gives CDR1 SGDLS, CDR2 YYNGEE. The CDR3 DNA sequence: TGTGCCAGCAGCGTCGGGACGATTGGCGAAAAACTGTTTTTT. Amino acids: CASSVGTIGEKLFF.

V gene TRBV2 combines with J gene TRBJ2-7; D ambiguous. Trimming took off 4 bases at V and 4 bases at J, with 23 bases between the two ends. Germline loops: CDR1 SNHLY, CDR2 FYNNEI. CDR3 size: 17 residues. CDR3 in amino acids: CASSAQHLRFEGYEQYF. CDR3 bases: TGTGCCAGCAGTGCCCAACATCTTCGATTCGAAGGATACGAGCAGTACTTC.

The genes are TRBV28 and TRBJ1-2; weak D call: TRBD1 (5 bases). The V gene lost 6 bases and the J gene lost 0 bases, with 11 bases spanning the gap. Germline-derived CDR1 and CDR2 are MDHEN and SYDVKM. The CDR3 extends over 14 amino acids. CDR3 sequence: CASRPGGANYGYTF. CDR3 DNA sequence: TGTGCCAGCAGGCCGGGGGGAGCTAACTATGGCTACACCTTC.

The rearrangement links TRBV5-6 to TRBJ1-2; D not resolved. Germline loops: CDR1 SGHDT, CDR2 YYEEEE. The CDR3 spans 14 residues. With 7 bases removed from V and 4 bases from J, the gap between germline ends came to 17 bases. CDR3 nucleotides: TGTGCCAGCCGGGTTGGGCTGGGCCCCTATGGCTACACCTTC. This sequence encodes CASRVGLGPYGYTF.

The V gene is TRBV5-1, the J gene TRBJ2-3; the match to TRBD1 covers 10 bases. The V segment lost 4 bases and the J segment 5 bases; nucleotides outside the gene matches: 7. CDR1 and CDR2 (germline): SGHRS, YFSETQ. The CDR3 spans 15 residues. The CDR3 bases are TGCGCCAGCAGCCCCCGGGACAGGGGCAGAGATACGCAGTATTTT. It encodes CASSPRDRGRDTQYF.

V and J are TRBV6-1 and TRBJ1-2; 7 bases line up with TRBD1. With V trimmed by 5 bases and J by 2 bases, 8 bases remained unmatched. The CDR3 is 15 amino acids. Germline CDR1 reads MNHNS; CDR2 reads SASEGT. DNA of the CDR3: TGTGCCAGCAGTCTTACGACAGGGTCGAACTATGGCTACACCTTC. As protein: CASSLTTGSNYGYTF.

V is TRBV28 and J is TRBJ1-3; D is ambiguous. Per the germline V gene, CDR1 is MDHEN and CDR2 is SYDVKM. Trimming took off 3 bases at V and 6 bases at J, with 9 bases between the two ends. The CDR3 loop spans 13 amino acids. CDR3 DNA sequence: TGTGCCAGCAGTTTCGGGGTGGAAAACACCATATATTTT. This gives the protein CASSFGVENTIYF.